This entry lists 3 T cell receptor beta chains sequenced from one sample in a study of cytomegalovirus exposure and HLA in healthy donors. PCR used 60 Vbeta primers and 13 Jbeta primers. Sequencing used immunoSEQ multiplex PCR; TCRdb keeps in-frame clones, though not all of them. The data show roughly 120,000 clones, with about three quarters seen just once and roughly 1.3% held by the top ten. Material for sequencing was PBMCs. The receptors were sampled from a woman in her thirties in good health and CMV-seronegative.

The V and J genes are TRBV11-2 and TRBJ1-2; TRBD1 aligns across 7 bases. Unmatched junction bases numbered 6, after V lost 5 bases and J lost 6 bases. Germline V gives CDR1 SGHAT, CDR2 FQNNGV. The CDR3 is 13 amino acids. Here the CDR3 DNA reads TGTGCCAGCAGCCCGAACAGGGGACATGGCTACACCTTC. Its protein product is CASSPNRGHGYTF.

The chain has TRBV15 and TRBJ2-3; 8 nucleotides line up with TRBD2. The CDR3 has 16 amino acids. CDR1 and CDR2 (germline): LNHNV, YYDKDF (reference sequence). The V segment lost 3 bases and the J segment 2 bases; nucleotides outside the gene matches: 7. This chain's CDR3 is CATSRGSGEVTDTQYF. CDR3 nucleotides: TGTGCCACCAGCAGGGGTAGCGGGGAAGTCACAGATACGCAGTATTTT.

The CDR3 DNA reads TGTGCCAGCATGGCGCAGGGGGTTCGTGGCTACACCTTC. Its protein is CASMAQGVRGYTF. This chain joins TRBV27 and TRBJ1-2; 7 nucleotides agree with TRBD1. The CDR3 is made up of 13 amino acids. Germline V lookup: CDR1 MNHEY, CDR2 SMNVEV (reference sequence). V dropped 7 bases and J dropped 7; count of bases not matched to a gene: 9.